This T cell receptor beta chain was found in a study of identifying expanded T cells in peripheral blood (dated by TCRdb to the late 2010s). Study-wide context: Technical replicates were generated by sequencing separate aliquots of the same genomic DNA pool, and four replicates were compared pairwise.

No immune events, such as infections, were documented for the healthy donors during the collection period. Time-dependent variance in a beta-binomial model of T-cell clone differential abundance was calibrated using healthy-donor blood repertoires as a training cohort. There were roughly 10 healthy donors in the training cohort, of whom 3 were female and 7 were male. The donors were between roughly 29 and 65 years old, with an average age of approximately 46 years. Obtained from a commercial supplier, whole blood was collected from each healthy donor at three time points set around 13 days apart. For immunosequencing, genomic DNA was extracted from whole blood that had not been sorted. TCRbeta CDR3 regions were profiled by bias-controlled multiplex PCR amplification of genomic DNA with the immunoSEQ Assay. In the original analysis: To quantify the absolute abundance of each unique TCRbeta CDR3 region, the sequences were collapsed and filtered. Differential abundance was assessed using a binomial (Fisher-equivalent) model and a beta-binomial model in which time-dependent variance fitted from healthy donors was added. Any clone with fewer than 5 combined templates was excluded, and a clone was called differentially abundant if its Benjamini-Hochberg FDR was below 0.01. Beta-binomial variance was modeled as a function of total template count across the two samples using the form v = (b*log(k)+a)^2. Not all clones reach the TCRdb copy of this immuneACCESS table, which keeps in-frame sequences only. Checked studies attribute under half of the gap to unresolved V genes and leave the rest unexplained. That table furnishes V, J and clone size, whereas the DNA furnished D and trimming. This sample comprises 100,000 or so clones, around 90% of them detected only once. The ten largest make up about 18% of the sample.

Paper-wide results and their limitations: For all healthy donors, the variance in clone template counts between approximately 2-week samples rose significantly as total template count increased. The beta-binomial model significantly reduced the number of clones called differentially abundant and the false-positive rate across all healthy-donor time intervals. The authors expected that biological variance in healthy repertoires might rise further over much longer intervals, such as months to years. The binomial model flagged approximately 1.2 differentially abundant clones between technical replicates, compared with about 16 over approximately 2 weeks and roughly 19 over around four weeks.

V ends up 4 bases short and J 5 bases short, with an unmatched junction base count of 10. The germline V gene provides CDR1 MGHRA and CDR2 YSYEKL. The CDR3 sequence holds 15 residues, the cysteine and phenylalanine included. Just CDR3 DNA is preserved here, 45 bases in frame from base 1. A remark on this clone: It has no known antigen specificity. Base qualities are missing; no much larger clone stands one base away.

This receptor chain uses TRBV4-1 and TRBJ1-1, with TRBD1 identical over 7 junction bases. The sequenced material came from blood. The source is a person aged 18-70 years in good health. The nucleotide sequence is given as TGCGCCAGCAGCCCCCATACAGGGGTGGAGACTGAAGCTTTCTTT. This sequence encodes CASSPHTGVETEAFF.